These 32 T cell receptor beta chains were all obtained from the same sample, sequenced in a study of shared clonotypes between healthy human individuals. Sequencing was performed with immunoSEQ multiplex PCR; in TCRdb, only in-frame clones are kept and a portion is missing. The data show about half a million clones, around 80% seen once. The sample was PBMCs. The receptors originated from a middle-aged woman in good health. Some clones in this sample may be carry-over from other donors' samples.

V gene TRBV5-4 combines with J gene TRBJ2-1; 10 nucleotides align to TRBD1. The V and J ends lost 3 bases and 6 bases, in that order; junction bases with no gene match: 12. This CDR3 contains 17 residues. CDR1 is SGHNT, CDR2 YYREEE, per germline (reference sequence). As DNA, the CDR3 is TGTGCCAGCAGCTCGGACGGTATGGGACAGGGGATCAATGAGCAGTTCTTC. As protein: CASSSDGMGQGINEQFF.

On this clone: This CDR3 is also generated by other DNA sequences in the sample. V and J are TRBV15 and TRBJ1-1; no clear D gene. The CDR3 is 14 amino acids. V lost 3 bases to trimming and J lost 3 bases, with 11 bases between them. CDR1 is LNHNV, CDR2 YYDKDF, per germline (reference sequence). DNA for the CDR3: TGTGCCACCAGCAGGGAAGCTGAGGACACTGAAGCTTTCTTT. Its protein is CATSREAEDTEAFF. The complete variable domain, with remaining parts taken from reference TRBV15 and TRBJ1-1, reads DAMVIQNPRYQVTQFGKPVTLSCSQTLNHNVMYWYQQKSSQAPKLLFHYYDKDFNNEADTPDNFQSRRPNTSFCFLDIRSPGLGDTAMYLCATSREAEDTEAFFGQGTRLTVV.

The genes are TRBV28 and TRBJ2-3, with 9 positions matching TRBD2. CDR1 is MDHEN and CDR2 is SYDVKM in the germline V gene. The CDR3 consists of 15 residues. V was clipped by 3 bases and J by 2 bases; unmatched bases: 3. CDR3 residues: CASSLGTSITDTQYF. For the CDR3, the DNA is TGTGCCAGCAGTTTGGGGACTAGCATCACAGATACGCAGTATTTT. The full variable domain, rest sourced from reference TRBV28 and TRBJ2-3, is DVKVTQSSRYLVKRTGEKVFLECVQDMDHENMFWYRQDPGLGLRLIYFSYDVKMKEKGDIPEGYSVSREKKERFSLILESASTNQTSMYLCASSLGTSITDTQYFGPGTRLTVL.

This clone was detected only once. This sequence joins TRBV6-4 and TRBJ2-1; 7 nucleotides match TRBD2. CDR1 is MRHNA and CDR2 is SNTAGT in the germline V gene. V lost 4 bases to trimming and J lost 0 bases; unmatched junction nucleotides: 3. This CDR3 spans 15 amino acids. CDR3 sequence reads: CASSVLAGSYNEQFF. Here the CDR3 DNA reads TGTGCCAGCAGTGTTTTAGCGGGCTCCTACAATGAGCAGTTCTTC.

The CDR3 coding sequence is TGCGCCAGCAGCTTGGAAGGACTCGGGACTGAAGCTTTCTTT. This codes for CASSLEGLGTEAFF. V and J are TRBV5-1 and TRBJ1-1; D remains unclear. The ends were cut back, 0 bases at V and 5 bases at J, with 11 bases in the middle. This CDR3 has 14 amino acids. CDR1 is SGHRS, CDR2 YFSETQ, per germline.

This chain links TRBV7-2 with TRBJ2-2, with 7 bases that match TRBD1. Per germline, CDR1 SGHTA and CDR2 FQGNSA. This CDR3 is built from 14 residues. V shed 4 bases, J shed 6 bases, and the junction held 5 bases outside the gene matches. CDR3 in amino acids: CASSYRQGAGELFF. CDR3 coding DNA: TGTGCCAGCAGCTACAGACAGGGCGCCGGGGAGCTGTTTTTT.

The chain couples TRBV5-6 to TRBJ2-3, with 13 bases identical to TRBD2. The CDR3 loop spans 16 amino acids. Per the germline V gene, CDR1 is SGHDT and CDR2 is YYEEEE. Trimming at V came to 2 bases and at J to 4 bases, leaving 4 bases not matched to a gene. The CDR3 sequence: CASSFTSGRVADTQYF. As DNA, the CDR3 is TGTGCCAGCAGCTTTACTAGCGGGAGGGTGGCAGATACGCAGTATTTT. The full variable domain, its missing parts supplied by reference TRBV5-6 and TRBJ2-3, is DAGVTQSPTHLIKTRGQQVTLRCSPKSGHDTVSWYQQALGQGPQFIFQYYEEEERQRGNFPDRFSGHQFPNYSSELNVNALLLGDSALYLCASSFTSGRVADTQYFGPGTRLTVL.

V and J are TRBV6-1 and TRBJ1-2; D ambiguous. From germline, CDR1 is MNHNS and CDR2 SASEGT. The CDR3 is 16 residues long. The germline V and J ends were trimmed by 2 bases and 4 bases, with 17 bases remaining between them. CDR3 in amino acids: CASSENRPAYSYGYTF. In nucleotides, the CDR3 is TGTGCCAGCAGTGAAAATAGGCCCGCTTACTCCTATGGCTACACCTTC.

Here the CDR3 DNA reads TGTGCCAGCAGCTTACTTACCTACGAGCAGTACTTC. It yields the protein CASSLLTYEQYF. This chain uses TRBV13 with TRBJ2-7; D unclear. V was pared by 2 bases and J by 2 bases, with 4 bases between. CDR3 length equals 12 residues. Per the germline V gene, CDR1 is PRHDT and CDR2 is FYEKMQ (reference sequence).

The rearrangement links TRBV18 to TRBJ2-5; a possible D gene is TRBD1 (5 bases). The germline CDR1 and CDR2 sequences are KGHSH and LQKENI. CDR3 length: 13 residues. Deletions cut 7 bases from V and 1 base from J, with 10 bases between. The CDR3 reads CASLAQAQETQYF. The CDR3 DNA reads TGTGCCAGCTTAGCACAGGCCCAAGAGACCCAGTACTTC.

The chain employs TRBV7-9 and TRBJ2-1; the D is unclear. CDR1 and CDR2 (germline): SEHNR, FQNEAQ (reference sequence). V gave up 5 bases and J gave up 1 base, with 18 bases separating them. This CDR3 contains 17 residues. CDR3 DNA sequence: TGTGCCAGCAGCCACCGGGCCCAACCTTTGTCCTACAATGAGCAGTTCTTC. It translates to CASSHRAQPLSYNEQFF.

The chain combines TRBV10-3 with TRBJ1-5; tentative D call: TRBD1 (6 bases). Trimming took 10 bases from V and 2 from J, leaving 15 bases between them. The CDR3 loop spans 14 amino acids. Germline lookup yields CDR1 ENHRY and CDR2 SYGVKD. CDR3 sequence (DNA): TGTGCCACCGGACTGGACAGAGGCAATCAGCCCCAGCATTTT. Translated: CATGLDRGNQPQHF.

This clone has just one count. The chain employs TRBV9 and TRBJ1-4; tentative D call: TRBD1 (6 bases). CDR1 SGDLS and CDR2 YYNGEE come from the germline V gene. Trimming left V 0 bases short and J 7 bases short, with 10 bases between. This CDR3 spans 14 amino acids. CDR3 in amino acids: CASSVAGVGEKLFF. CDR3 nucleotide sequence: TGTGCCAGCAGCGTAGCAGGGGTCGGTGAAAAACTGTTTTTT.

To note about this clone: Other DNA variants within this sample encode the same CDR3. V is TRBV9 and J is TRBJ1-2; 7 bases map to TRBD1. V lost 0 bases, J lost 2 bases, and 1 base stayed unmatched. The V gene's germline CDR1 is SGDLS and CDR2 YYNGEE. This CDR3 is 14 amino acids long. The CDR3 sequence: CASSVGGQNYGYTF. Written as DNA, the CDR3 is TGTGCCAGCAGCGTAGGGGGACAGAACTATGGCTACACCTTC.

The rearrangement joins TRBV19 to TRBJ2-5, with D tentatively TRBD1 or TRBD2 (5 bases each). The V gene's germline CDR1 is LNHDA and CDR2 SQIVND (reference sequence). V was clipped by 4 bases and J by 5 bases, with 14 bases between them. The CDR3 contains 14 residues. CDR3 sequence: CASSSRDRRETQYF. Written as DNA, the CDR3 is TGTGCCAGTAGTAGCCGGGACCGCCGGGAGACCCAGTACTTC. Filled out from reference TRBV19 and TRBJ2-5, the complete variable domain reads DGGITQSPKYLFRKEGQNVTLSCEQNLNHDAMYWYRQDPGQGLRLIYYSQIVNDFQKGDIAEGYSVSREKKESFPLTVTSAQKNPTAFYLCASSSRDRRETQYFGPGTRLLVL.

To note about this clone: A far more abundant clone sits one base away, making this likely a read error. The chain carries TRBV5-3 and TRBJ2-7; 10 bases line up with TRBD2. TRBV5-3 is placed among ORFs of uncertain function. This CDR3 has 15 residues. The CDR3 loop reads CARSLAPGTSVPRPF. The DNA for the CDR3 is TGTGCCAGAAGCTTGGCCCCCGGGACTAGCGTACCCCGGCCCTTC.

This chain joins TRBV19 and TRBJ2-1, with D possibly matching TRBD1 (6 bases). The V and J ends lost 1 base and 11 bases respectively, with 18 bases between them. In germline, CDR1 is LNHDA, CDR2 SQIVND (reference sequence). The CDR3 consists of 15 residues. The CDR3 spells CASSIGEGAGTKQFF. CDR3 nucleotides: TGTGCCAGTAGTATAGGTGAAGGGGCCGGGACAAAGCAGTTCTTC.

The chain combines TRBV28 with TRBJ2-6; D is ambiguous. CDR1 is MDHEN and CDR2 is SYDVKM in the germline V gene. The V end lost 1 base, the J end lost 0 bases, and 10 bases lay between the germline ends. The CDR3 sequence is 17 residues long. The CDR3 loop is CASSLFTSSSGANVLTF. As DNA, the CDR3 is TGTGCCAGCAGTTTATTCACCTCCAGCTCTGGGGCCAACGTCCTGACTTTC.

This clone has a handful of counts. The sample holds other DNA sequences that translate to the same CDR3. The V call is TRBV29-1, the J call TRBJ1-1, with D possibly TRBD1 on 6 matching bases. Germline CDR1 is SQVTM and CDR2 is ANQGSEA. V was trimmed by 7 bases and J by 1 base, leaving 10 bases between them. This CDR3 comprises 12 residues. CDR3 sequence (DNA): TGCAGCGCAGGACAGAGGAACACTGAAGCTTTCTTT. Its protein is CSAGQRNTEAFF.

V is TRBV30 and J is TRBJ2-7; no firm D call. The CDR3 is 12 residues long. Trimming left V 2 bases short and J 1 base short, with 6 bases between. Germline CDR1 GTSNPN, CDR2 SVGIG (reference sequence). The chain's CDR3 is CAWSTGSYEQYF. CDR3 sequence (DNA): TGTGCCTGGAGTACCGGTTCCTACGAGCAGTACTTC.

The rearrangement links TRBV9 to TRBJ2-2; 9 nucleotides match TRBD2. The trim removed 0 bases at V and 4 bases at J, leaving 4 bases unmatched. Germline lookup yields CDR1 SGDLS and CDR2 YYNGEE. The CDR3 extends over 16 amino acids. As DNA, the CDR3 is TGTGCCAGCAGCGTAGTAGCGGGAGAGGTCACCGGGGAGCTGTTTTTT. It is translated as CASSVVAGEVTGELFF.

The rearrangement uses TRBV6-1 and TRBJ2-7; D gene unclear. The CDR3 loop spans 12 amino acids. Germline assignment: CDR1 MNHNS and CDR2 SASEGT. V was cut by 2 bases and J by 4 bases, with 6 bases left in between. CDR3 sequence reads: CASSEPWYEQYF. CDR3 nucleotides: TGTGCCAGCAGTGAACCATGGTACGAGCAGTACTTC.

As for this clone: This may be a read error, as it is one base from a much larger clone. V is TRBV30 and J is TRBJ2-2; weak D call: TRBD1 (5 bases). There are 13 residues in the CDR3. V lost 2 bases and J 8 bases, leaving 12 bases between the germline ends. From germline, CDR1 is GTSNPN and CDR2 SVGIG (reference sequence). CDR3 amino acids: CAWSIREMGELFF. CDR3 nucleotide sequence: TGTGCCTGGAGTATCAGGGAAATGGGGGAGCTGTTTTTT.

The chain employs TRBV19 and TRBJ1-1; 7 nucleotides match TRBD1. There are 14 residues in the CDR3. CDR1 and CDR2 (germline): LNHDA, SQIVND (reference sequence). Trimming took 1 base from V and 10 from J; bases not matched to a gene: 9. As DNA, the CDR3 is TGTGCCAGTAGTATAGCCAGGACAGGCCGTCCAGCTTTCTTT. This gives the protein CASSIARTGRPAFF.

The chain links TRBV19 to TRBJ1-1, with no clear D. The V gene's germline CDR1 is LNHDA and CDR2 SQIVND (reference sequence). V gave up 4 bases and J gave up 1 base, with 10 bases separating them. The CDR3 is 14 amino acids. This CDR3 is CASSNRPQNTEAFF. As DNA, the CDR3 is TGTGCCAGTAGTAACCGGCCCCAGAACACTGAAGCTTTCTTT.

J is TRBJ2-5 and V is TRBV18; D assignment may be TRBD1 or TRBD2 (5 bases each). CDR3 length: 13 residues. Trimming removed 4 bases at V and 2 bases at J, with 8 bases between. Germline values: CDR1 KGHSH, CDR2 LQKENI. The CDR3 bases are TGTGCCAGCTCACGGGACCGTCAAGAGACCCAGTACTTC. As protein: CASSRDRQETQYF.

The table lists this clone with a count of one. CDR3 sequence (DNA): TGTGCCATCAGTGAGTCACTAGCTGGCACCGGGGAGCTGTTTTTT. Residues: CAISESLAGTGELFF. V gene TRBV10-3 combines with J gene TRBJ2-2; D perhaps matches TRBD2 (6 bases). This CDR3 has 15 residues. CDR1 ENHRY and CDR2 SYGVKD come from the germline V gene. Deletions cut 0 bases from V and 4 bases from J, with 9 bases between.

This sequence joins TRBV4-3 and TRBJ2-3, with D unresolved. Trimming stripped 4 bases from V and 8 bases from J, with 16 bases between. This CDR3 is built from 14 residues. The germline V gene encodes CDR1 LGHNA and CDR2 YSLEER. CDR3 amino acids: CASSRDATARTQYF. CDR3 DNA sequence: TGCGCCAGCAGCCGAGACGCAACCGCCCGTACGCAGTATTTT.

For the CDR3, the DNA is TGTGCCAGCAGCCGATTTCGACCAAGACAGGCGCTCAATCAGCCCCAGCATTTT. Amino acids: CASSRFRPRQALNQPQHF. The genes are TRBV7-8 and TRBJ1-5; a weak D match, TRBD1 (6 bases). The germline V gene encodes CDR1 SGHVS and CDR2 FQNEAQ. The length of the CDR3 is 18 residues. V lost 5 bases and J 3 bases, leaving 23 bases between the germline ends.

This sequence joins TRBV28 and TRBJ2-3; D uncertain. Trimming took 3 bases from V and 4 from J, leaving 5 bases between them. This CDR3 is 12 amino acids long. Germline V gene sequence: CDR1 MDHEN, CDR2 SYDVKM. The CDR3 DNA sequence: TGTGCCAGCAGTTTGACCCCAGATACGCAGTATTTT. This codes for CASSLTPDTQYF.

This sequence joins TRBV9 and TRBJ2-1; D gene uncertain. V was trimmed by 1 base and J by 6 bases, leaving 11 bases between them. There are 14 residues in the CDR3. Germline CDR1 and CDR2: SGDLS and YYNGEE. The DNA of the CDR3 is TGTGCCAGCAGCGTAACCTTGCGTGGCAATGAGCAGTTCTTC. Residues: CASSVTLRGNEQFF.

This clone was recorded once. V and J are TRBV28 and TRBJ1-2, with a tentative D call TRBD1 (6 bases). V was trimmed by 5 bases and J by 3 bases, leaving 16 bases between them. Germline V lookup: CDR1 MDHEN, CDR2 SYDVKM. The CDR3 has 15 residues. This CDR3 is CASSTGFGYYYGYTF. The DNA for the CDR3 is TGTGCCAGCAGTACAGGGTTCGGGTATTACTATGGCTACACCTTC.